Given below is one T cell receptor (beta chain) in context. Its target antigen remains unknown. No much larger clone exists at a distance of one base, and base qualities are not known. TCRbeta CDR3 regions were amplified from genomic DNA by means of the immunoSEQ Assay, a bias-controlled multiplex PCR. The source study handled its data this way. The number of nucleated cells in each sample was estimated by amplification of reference gene primers within the assay. To quantify the absolute abundance of each unique TCRbeta CDR3 rearrangement, sequence reads were collapsed and filtered. Productive Simpson clonality was computed per sample as the square root of Simpson's diversity index over productive rearrangements. TCRdb's version of the immuneACCESS table is confined to in-frame rearrangements and falls short of the full clone set. An unresolved V gene accounts for under half of the shortfall where checked; the remainder is of unknown origin. The V and J calls and the clone size are those of that table, but D and trimming were determined from the DNA. The sample table shows approximately 410,000 clones, and roughly 85% are seen once. The ten largest make up about 1.5% of the sample.

This record comes from a study of blood T cell repertoires in COVID-19 (dated by TCRdb to 2020 to 2021). Some background on the complete study: Collaborator samples came from the United States, Italy and Spain and covered acute and convalescent phases of COVID-19. Subjects who had been exposed to COVID-19, were actively infected with it, or had recovered from it provided the deeply sampled blood TCRbeta repertoires that made up the dataset. Sample metadata almost always included a de-identified subject ID, COVID-19 status, age in years and sex. Where available, HLA class I and class II types were taken from metadata supplied by the sample provider and were not determined by assay-based typing. The material from the prospective study consisted of cDNA or gDNA derived from T cells, B-cell-depleted T cells, or PBMCs. The repertoires were released in a freely available public database intended as a resource for research on the immune response to SARS-CoV-2. Samples were obtained from the ongoing ImmuneRACE study (first 160 participants) and from 1,254 subjects provided by 6 global collaborators. Broad study findings and their caveats: The amount of clinical and demographic metadata varied by source and participant and was provided uncurated.

The collaborating institutions used their own protocols to collect whole blood in K2EDTA tubes. For TCRbeta analysis, collaborators shipped samples in one of three forms: frozen whole blood, isolated PBMCs, or DNA extracted from either of those sample types. V trim: 6 bases; J trim: 2 bases; unmatched bases: 8. The CDR3 starts with the cysteine, ends with the phenylalanine, and has 14 residues. Left in the record is the CDR3 DNA by itself, 42 bases read in frame from the first base. In the germline V gene (reference sequence), CDR1 corresponds to SGHNT and CDR2 to YYREEE. The sequence was collected from a woman aged 25 to 39 with active or convalescent COVID-19. Sequencing was performed on peripheral blood. The rearranged segments are TRBV5-4 and TRBJ2-7, and 7 bases in between align with TRBD2. The DNA sequence is as follows: TGTGCCAGCAACCGGGGGGAGGGAGCCTACGAGCAGTACTTC. It translates as CASNRGEGAYEQYF.